This T cell receptor beta chain was documented in a study of T cell responses to AZD1222 COVID-19 vaccine. Sequenced by immunoSEQ multiplex PCR; TCRdb stores in-frame clones only, minus some. The data contain approximately 93,000 clones, around nine tenths of them seen just once; the ten biggest clones take up about 5.2%. The clonotype originates from an adult who received the AZD1222 COVID-19 vaccine. Sequenced here: peripheral blood, sampled 28 days after the second AZD1222 dose.

The CDR3 DNA follows: TGTGCCAGCAGTCAAGGGACAGACTTCACGTACGTC. Translation: CASSQGTDFTYV. The chain carries TRBV6-6 and TRBJ2-7; 7 bases fit TRBD1. The CDR3 extends over 12 amino acids. Looked up from germline, CDR1 is MNHNY and CDR2 is SVGAGI (reference sequence). Trimming cost V 5 bases and J 12 bases; bases outside gene matches: 10.